These 30 T cell receptor beta chains were sequenced from one sample in a study of multiple sclerosis patients with progressive multifocal leukoencephalopathy (dated 2019 in TCRdb). Preparation of the library involved the immunoSEQ multiplex PCR assay. Not all clones reach the TCRdb copy of this immuneACCESS table, which keeps in-frame sequences only. Checked studies attribute under half of the gap to unresolved V genes and leave the rest unexplained. The sample profile shows under 40,000 clones; around nine tenths of them were found once. The top ten clones comprise approximately 1.5% of the sample. The time point tag for this specimen amounts to: before natalizumab initiation. Sequenced sample: PBMCs. The receptors stem from a human donor with multiple sclerosis.

In its sample, this clone was seen a few times. This chain links TRBV19 with TRBJ2-1; the match to TRBD2 covers 9 bases. Trimming at V came to 5 bases and at J to 7 bases, leaving 6 bases not matched to a gene. The length of the CDR3 is 14 residues. Germline V gives CDR1 LNHDA, CDR2 SQIVND (reference sequence). The CDR3 is CASSAQREVNEQFF. CDR3 coding DNA: TGTGCCAGTAGTGCCCAGCGGGAGGTTAATGAGCAGTTCTTC.

The chain links TRBV19 to TRBJ2-2; TRBD1 aligns across 12 bases. The J segment lost 5 bases and the V segment lost 5 bases, leaving 6 bases of the junction unmatched. CDR3 length: 16 residues. Germline V gives CDR1 LNHDA, CDR2 SQIVND (reference sequence). The CDR3 DNA is TGTGCCAGTAGTGGGGGACAGGGGGCCGGGACCGGGGAGCTGTTTTTT. It codes for CASSGGQGAGTGELFF.

This chain uses TRBV27 with TRBJ2-1, with 14 bases that match TRBD2. Per the germline V gene, CDR1 is MNHEY and CDR2 is SMNVEV (reference sequence). Trimming at V came to 5 bases and at J to 8 bases, leaving 8 bases not matched to a gene. The CDR3 length is 16 residues. The CDR3 DNA sequence: TGTGCCAGCAGTGGACTAGCGGGAGGCCCGGCCGATGAGCAGTTCTTC. Translating gives CASSGLAGGPADEQFF.

This clone was observed a single time. The chain joins TRBV7-3 to TRBJ2-3; D unclear. V lost 1 base to trimming and J lost 6 bases, with 11 bases between them. The germline gives CDR1 SGHTA, CDR2 FQGTGA. CDR3 size: 14 residues. This chain's CDR3 is CASSLRPGRDTQYF. DNA of the CDR3: TGTGCCAGCAGCTTAAGGCCCGGCCGGGATACGCAGTATTTT.

The CDR3, as DNA: TGTGCCAGCAAGTCCCCCACCGGGACAGGGGGCTCTATGGAGCAGTACTTC. Translation: CASKSPTGTGGSMEQYF. The gene calls are TRBV28 and TRBJ2-7; 12 nucleotides line up with TRBD1. The CDR3 consists of 17 residues. Looked up from germline, CDR1 is MDHEN and CDR2 is SYDVKM. The trim removed 7 bases at V and 7 bases at J, leaving 17 bases unmatched.

This rearrangement joins TRBV28 to TRBJ2-1; D is possibly TRBD1 (5 bases). CDR1 MDHEN and CDR2 SYDVKM come from the germline V gene. Deletions cut 10 bases from V and 3 bases from J, with 7 bases between. This CDR3 has 11 residues. The CDR3 is CATRVYNEQFF. The CDR3 DNA reads as TGTGCCACCAGGGTCTACAATGAGCAGTTCTTC.

V usage is TRBV7-2 and J usage is TRBJ2-2; D may correspond to TRBD1 or TRBD2 (5 bases each). Per germline, CDR1 SGHTA and CDR2 FQGNSA. The CDR3 covers 14 residues. Trimming cost V 5 bases and J 6 bases, with 13 bases left between them. As DNA, the CDR3 is TGTGCCAGCAGCGAGGGGCCGATTGCCGGGGAGCTGTTTTTT. Protein sequence: CASSEGPIAGELFF. The whole variable domain, filled in from reference TRBV7-2 and TRBJ2-2, reads GAGVSQSPSNKVTEKGKDVELRCDPISGHTALYWYRQSLGQGLEFLIYFQGNSAPDKSGLPSDRFSAERTGGSVSTLTIQRTQQEDSAVYLCASSEGPIAGELFFGEGSRLTVL.

The genes are TRBV10-3 and TRBJ1-1; D remains unclear. This CDR3 has 14 residues. Deletions cut 4 bases from V and 2 bases from J, with 11 bases between. From germline, CDR1 is ENHRY and CDR2 SYGVKD. The chain's CDR3 is CAISAQLGNTEAFF. CDR3 DNA sequence: TGTGCCATCAGTGCCCAGTTAGGTAACACTGAAGCTTTCTTT.

The rearrangement uses TRBV10-3 and TRBJ1-1; D possibly corresponds to TRBD1 (5 bases). V was shortened by 6 bases and J by 11 bases, with 19 bases between the two germline ends. The CDR3 extends over 13 amino acids. CDR1 is ENHRY, CDR2 SYGVKD, per germline. CDR3 loop: CAIREGPSPVAFF. DNA of the CDR3: TGTGCCATCAGAGAGGGACCCTCGCCTGTTGCTTTCTTT.

J is TRBJ1-4 and V is TRBV25-1; 7 nucleotides line up with TRBD1. V trimming: 2 bases; J trimming: 8 bases; junction bases outside the gene matches: 5. CDR1 and CDR2 (germline): MGHDK, SYGVNS. This CDR3 is built from 14 residues. The CDR3 loop is CASSEAQGGEKLFF. The CDR3 region has the DNA TGTGCCAGCAGTGAAGCGCAGGGGGGAGAAAAACTGTTTTTT.

This clone was counted only a few times. This chain joins TRBV6-1 and TRBJ1-2; no firm D call. This CDR3 has 13 residues. The germline CDR1 and CDR2 sequences are MNHNS and SASEGT. The V end lost 5 bases, the J end lost 3 bases, and 10 bases lay between the germline ends. This CDR3 is CASSPRPHYGYTF. CDR3 bases: TGTGCCAGCAGTCCCCGGCCGCACTATGGCTACACCTTC.

The genes are TRBV29-1 and TRBJ1-2, with D possibly being TRBD1 (5 bases). CDR1 is SQVTM and CDR2 is ANQGSEA in the germline V gene. The CDR3 covers 12 residues. Trimming stripped 5 bases from V and 3 bases from J, with 10 bases between. The CDR3 loop reads CSVWGGDYGYTF. CDR3 bases: TGCAGCGTTTGGGGAGGGGACTATGGCTACACCTTC.

The CDR3 DNA follows: TGCGCCAGCAGCCAAGATCGCGGGAGTGATATGAATGAGCAGTTCTTC. Its protein is CASSQDRGSDMNEQFF. This chain links TRBV4-3 with TRBJ2-1; 7 bases are a match to TRBD2. Trimming at V came to 0 bases and at J to 7 bases, leaving 9 bases not matched to a gene. The CDR3 totals 16 residues. Germline-derived CDR1 and CDR2 are LGHNA and YSLEER.

V usage is TRBV28 and J usage is TRBJ2-1; a possible D gene is TRBD2 (5 bases). Germline V gene lookup returns CDR1 MDHEN and CDR2 SYDVKM. V lost 3 bases and J 0 bases, leaving 9 bases between the germline ends. CDR3 length equals 15 residues. The CDR3 DNA reads TGTGCCAGCAGTTTTAGGACTCCCTCCTACAATGAGCAGTTCTTC. Residues: CASSFRTPSYNEQFF.

CDR3 protein: CASSMDRGPTDTQYF. DNA for the CDR3: TGTGCCAGCAGCATGGACAGGGGGCCGACAGATACGCAGTATTTT. The chain employs TRBV6-1 and TRBJ2-3, with 11 bases lining up with TRBD1. This CDR3 has 15 amino acids. Germline V gene lookup returns CDR1 MNHNS and CDR2 SASEGT. Trimming cost V 6 bases and J 3 bases; bases outside gene matches: 5.

The chain uses TRBV5-1 and TRBJ1-2; 7 bases line up with TRBD1. The length of the CDR3 is 14 residues. Germline trimming cut 3 bases from V and 8 bases from J; bases unmatched to any gene: 10. From germline, CDR1 is SGHRS and CDR2 YFSETQ. Written as DNA, the CDR3 is TGCGCCAGCAGCTCGACAGGGCCGGAGGGAGGCTACACCTTC. It encodes CASSSTGPEGGYTF.

V and J are TRBV6-1 and TRBJ1-1; a possible D gene is TRBD1 (6 bases). CDR3 length: 14 residues. From germline, CDR1 is MNHNS and CDR2 SASEGT. V gave up 6 bases and J gave up 4 bases, with 15 bases separating them. CDR3 sequence: CASRITRGSTEAFF. The CDR3, as DNA: TGTGCCAGCAGGATAACCAGGGGTAGCACTGAAGCTTTCTTT.

The chain joins TRBV19 to TRBJ2-1, with TRBD2 identical over 10 bases. The CDR3 is 16 amino acids. J gave up 3 bases and V 3 bases, and 5 bases lay outside the gene matches. Looked up from germline, CDR1 is LNHDA and CDR2 is SQIVND (reference sequence). The CDR3, as DNA: TGTGCCAGTAGTATCTTAGGACTAGCGGTCTACAATGAGCAGTTCTTC. Its translation: CASSILGLAVYNEQFF.

This clone was recorded once. The chain combines TRBV27 with TRBJ2-1; 12 nucleotides line up with TRBD2. The CDR3 sequence is 16 residues long. Germline V CDR1 and CDR2: MNHEY, SMNVEV (reference sequence). Trimming removed 6 bases from V and 7 bases from J; junction bases left unmatched: 10. The DNA of the CDR3 is TGTGCCAGCAGAACTACGACTAGCGGGAGCCTGAATGAGCAGTTCTTC. Translated, it gives CASRTTTSGSLNEQFF.

This chain joins TRBV19 and TRBJ2-7, with D tentatively TRBD1 (6 bases). Germline assignment: CDR1 LNHDA and CDR2 SQIVND (reference sequence). This CDR3 is built from 14 residues. With 3 bases removed from V and 5 bases from J, the gap between germline ends came to 14 bases. As DNA, the CDR3 is TGTGCCAGTAGTATGGGGACACCTTCCCACGAGCAGTACTTC. The encoded protein is CASSMGTPSHEQYF.

This rearrangement joins TRBV19 to TRBJ2-1; D possibly matches TRBD1 or TRBD2 (5 bases each). The CDR3 consists of 15 residues. V shed 1 base and J shed 2 bases, with 9 bases lying between them. CDR1 LNHDA and CDR2 SQIVND come from the germline V gene (reference sequence). The CDR3 DNA sequence: TGTGCCAGTAGTATAGGAGGGGCGCCCTACAATGAGCAGTTCTTC. This gives the protein CASSIGGAPYNEQFF.

V gene TRBV20-1 combines with J gene TRBJ2-7; no firm D call. Deletions cut 2 bases from V and 7 bases from J, with 9 bases between. The CDR3 totals 11 residues. Germline V lookup: CDR1 DFQATT, CDR2 SNEGSKA (reference sequence). The CDR3 bases are TGCAGTGCTAGAAACCTCGGGGAGCAGTACTTC. Its translation is CSARNLGEQYF.

This chain uses TRBV7-9 with TRBJ2-4; D not certain. V was shortened by 2 bases and J by 9 bases, with 14 bases between the two germline ends. Germline values: CDR1 SEHNR, CDR2 FQNEAQ (reference sequence). This CDR3 contains 14 residues. The CDR3: CASSLKGSSGIQYF. The DNA for the CDR3 is TGTGCCAGCAGCTTAAAGGGCTCATCCGGCATTCAGTACTTC.

J is TRBJ2-1 and V is TRBV27; TRBD2 aligns across 11 bases. CDR3 length equals 15 residues. The germline gives CDR1 MNHEY, CDR2 SMNVEV (reference sequence). J was trimmed by 5 bases and V by 5 bases; bases with no gene match: 5. Here the CDR3 reads CASSPGTSGHNEQFF. The CDR3 DNA is TGTGCCAGCAGTCCCGGGACTAGCGGCCACAATGAGCAGTTCTTC.

The chain combines TRBV18 with TRBJ1-1, with TRBD1 matching over 7 bases. The CDR3 consists of 13 residues. V shed 4 bases, J shed 7 bases, and the junction held 6 bases outside the gene matches. Germline V lookup: CDR1 KGHSH, CDR2 LQKENI. CDR3 bases: TGTGCCAGCTCACGGATCAGGGGGGTTGAAGCTTTCTTT. Translating gives CASSRIRGVEAFF.

The V and J genes are TRBV11-2 and TRBJ1-5, with TRBD1 matching over 7 bases. Germline V gene data show CDR1 as SGHAT and CDR2 as FQNNGV. Germline trimming cut 5 bases from V and 1 base from J; bases unmatched to any gene: 5. The length of the CDR3 is 15 residues. The CDR3 loop reads CASSPGTVSNQPQHF. CDR3 bases: TGTGCCAGCAGCCCCGGGACAGTCAGCAATCAGCCCCAGCATTTT.

The J gene is TRBJ2-7, the V gene TRBV4-3; TRBD2 might be the D (6 bases). The CDR3 covers 15 residues. Germline V gives CDR1 LGHNA, CDR2 YSLEER. With 4 bases removed from V and 6 bases from J, the gap between germline ends came to 19 bases. The CDR3 DNA reads TGCGCCAGCAGCCTGGGGACTGAGCTGACGGGCGAGCAGTACTTC. This translates into CASSLGTELTGEQYF.

This clone has a single count. The J gene is TRBJ2-7, the V gene TRBV6-6, with D unclear. Looked up from germline, CDR1 is MNHNY and CDR2 is SVGAGI (reference sequence). This CDR3 has 14 amino acids. Deletions cut 6 bases from V and 0 bases from J, with 12 bases between. The CDR3 DNA reads TGTGCCAGCAGAGACGGCGTCCACTCCTACGAGCAGTACTTC. Its translation is CASRDGVHSYEQYF.

The chain combines TRBV6-6 with TRBJ2-7; 7 bases line up with TRBD1. CDR3 length: 12 residues. In germline, CDR1 is MNHNY, CDR2 SVGAGI (reference sequence). The ends lost 5 bases at V and 3 bases at J; junction bases unmatched: 1. The CDR3 loop is CASSRDSYEQYF. The CDR3, as DNA: TGTGCCAGCAGTAGGGACAGCTACGAGCAGTACTTC.

CDR3 bases: TGTGCCAGCAGCGCCCGACAGGGAAATACTGAAGCTTTCTTT. Its translation is CASSARQGNTEAFF. This chain joins TRBV7-2 and TRBJ1-1, with 7 bases lining up with TRBD1. The V segment lost 5 bases and the J segment 5 bases; nucleotides outside the gene matches: 8. Germline loops: CDR1 SGHTA, CDR2 FQGNSA. The CDR3 is made up of 14 amino acids.